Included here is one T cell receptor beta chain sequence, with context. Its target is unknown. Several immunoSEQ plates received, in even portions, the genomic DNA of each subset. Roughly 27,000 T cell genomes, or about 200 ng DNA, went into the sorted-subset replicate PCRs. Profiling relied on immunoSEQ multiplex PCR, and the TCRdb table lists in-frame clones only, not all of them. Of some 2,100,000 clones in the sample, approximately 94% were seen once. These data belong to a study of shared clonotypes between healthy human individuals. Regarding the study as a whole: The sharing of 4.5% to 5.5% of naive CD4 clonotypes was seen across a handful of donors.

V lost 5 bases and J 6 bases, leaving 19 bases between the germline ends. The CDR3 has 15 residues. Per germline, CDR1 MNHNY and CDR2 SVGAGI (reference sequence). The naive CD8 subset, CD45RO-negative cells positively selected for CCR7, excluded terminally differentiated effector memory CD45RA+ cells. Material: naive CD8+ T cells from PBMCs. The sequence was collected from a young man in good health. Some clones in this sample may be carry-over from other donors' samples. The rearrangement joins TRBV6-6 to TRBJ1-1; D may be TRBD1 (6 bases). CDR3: CASSTRDILAAEAFF. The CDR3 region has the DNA TGTGCCAGCAGTACCCGGGACATCCTTGCGGCTGAAGCTTTCTTT.